This T cell receptor (beta chain) was sequenced during a study of T cell responses to AZD1222 COVID-19 vaccine. Study overall: Pooling was applied to second doses at about 4 or about 12 weeks.

Whole-study results and caveats: Mapped onto spike, vaccine-associated CD4 TCRs spanned it and were dominant at 160-218 and 743-854. Most donors were white British, females outnumbered males, and clonal diversity was possibly underestimated. Unmutated variant regions reportedly attract nearly half of all spike-specific TCRs.

The V end lost 4 bases, the J end lost 1 base, and 7 bases lay between the germline ends. In germline, CDR1 is SGHTA, CDR2 FQGNSA. This CDR3 contains 13 residues. Note on this clone: The antigen is unknown.

Sequencing was performed with immunoSEQ multiplex PCR; in TCRdb, only in-frame clones are kept and a portion is missing. The sample has roughly 100,000 clones; about 90% are singletons. The sequence derives from an adult in good health. V and J are TRBV7-2 and TRBJ2-5; D remains ambiguous. This specimen consisted of peripheral blood, obtained on day 0 of AZD1222 vaccination. CDR3 in DNA: TGTGCCAGCAGCTCGGCAGCCCAAGAGACCCAGTACTTC. Protein: CASSSAAQETQYF.